The T cell receptor beta chain under discussion was sequenced for a study of beta chain features in type 1 diabetes. Study information: In age, gender and cell yields, patients were similar to healthy donors.

This clone has just one count. Its antigen remains unidentified. Expressed TCRB transcripts got sequenced, as all isolated RNA was reverse transcribed. Produced via immunoSEQ multiplex PCR; TCRdb's table is partial and in-frame only. Among almost 350,000 clones listed, about 19% were seen once. Germline CDR1 SQVTM, CDR2 ANQGSEA. This CDR3 contains 16 residues. V lost 6 bases to trimming and J lost 3 bases; unmatched junction nucleotides: 13. Study results and limitations: Insertion counts at VDJ junctions were lower in type 1 diabetes patients, who also showed more deletions there. Across all four CD4+ subsets, people with type 1 diabetes showed modestly shorter TCRB CDR3s.

The source is a woman aged 18-29 years in good health. The material sequenced was naive CD4+ T cells from blood. The rearrangement joins TRBV29-1 to TRBJ1-5; 8 bases fit TRBD1. The CDR3 is CSVTTGGRDDNQPQHF. CDR3 nucleotides: TGCAGCGTAACTACAGGGGGGCGGGATGACAATCAGCCCCAGCATTTT.